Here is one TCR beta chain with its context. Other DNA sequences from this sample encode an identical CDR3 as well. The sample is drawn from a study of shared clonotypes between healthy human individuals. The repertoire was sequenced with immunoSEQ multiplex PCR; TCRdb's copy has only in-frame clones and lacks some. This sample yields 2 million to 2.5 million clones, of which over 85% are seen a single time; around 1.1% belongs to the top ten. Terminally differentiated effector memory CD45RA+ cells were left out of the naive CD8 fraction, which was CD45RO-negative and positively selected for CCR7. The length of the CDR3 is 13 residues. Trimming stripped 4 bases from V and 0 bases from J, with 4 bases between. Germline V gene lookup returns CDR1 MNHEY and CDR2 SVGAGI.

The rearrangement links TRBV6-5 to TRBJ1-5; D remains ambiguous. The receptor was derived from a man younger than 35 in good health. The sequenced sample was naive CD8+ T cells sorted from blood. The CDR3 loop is CASSSDSNQPQHF. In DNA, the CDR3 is TGTGCCAGCAGTTCCGATAGCAATCAGCCCCAGCATTTT.